The 25 T cell receptor beta chains presented below share a single source sample, sequenced in a study of beta chain features in type 1 diabetes. The whole isolated RNA underwent reverse transcription, so sequencing captured expressed TCRB transcripts. Clones were read by immunoSEQ multiplex PCR, and TCRdb kept only the in-frame ones, dropping some. The profile shows hundreds of thousands of clones, roughly 15% of them singletons. Antigen specificity for these receptors is unknown. Study-level findings and limits: The study found moderately but significantly shorter TCRB CDR3s in all four CD4+ subsets of Type 1 diabetes patients.

Sample: naive CD4+ T cells from blood. These receptor sequences come from a man between 18 and 35 years old with type 1 diabetes.

In its sample, this clone was seen a few times. J is TRBJ2-4 and V is TRBV30, with D possibly TRBD1 on 5 matching bases. Trimming stripped 6 bases from V and 0 bases from J, with 9 bases between. The CDR3 has 13 amino acids. CDR1 is GTSNPN, CDR2 SVGIG, per germline (reference sequence). CDR3 amino acids: CACGQLAKNIQYF. CDR3 nucleotides: TGTGCCTGTGGACAATTAGCCAAAAACATTCAGTACTTC.

V usage is TRBV28 and J usage is TRBJ1-3; D remains ambiguous. The CDR3 is 14 amino acids. With 5 bases removed from V and 2 bases from J, the gap between germline ends came to 10 bases. Germline V gives CDR1 MDHEN, CDR2 SYDVKM. CDR3 region: CASSVAPTGNTIYF. The CDR3 nucleotides are TGTGCCAGCAGTGTAGCGCCGACTGGAAACACCATATATTTT.

The rearrangement uses TRBV7-6 and TRBJ1-4; tentatively, D is TRBD1 (6 bases). Germline assignment: CDR1 SGHVS and CDR2 FNYEAQ. This CDR3 contains 15 residues. The V end lost 5 bases, the J end lost 0 bases, and 10 bases lay between the germline ends. CDR3 residues: CASSVGQTTNEKLFF. The CDR3 DNA sequence: TGTGCCAGCAGCGTCGGACAGACAACTAATGAAAAACTGTTTTTT.

The rearrangement joins TRBV5-1 to TRBJ2-5; TRBD2 matches 11 bases. The V and J ends lost 0 bases and 5 bases, in that order; junction bases with no gene match: 3. In germline, CDR1 is SGHRS, CDR2 YFSETQ. The CDR3 is 15 amino acids. The CDR3 is CASSLGLAGSETQYF. The CDR3 DNA reads as TGCGCCAGCAGCTTGGGACTAGCGGGAAGCGAGACCCAGTACTTC. Full variable domain (rest looked up from reference TRBV5-1 and TRBJ2-5): KAGVTQTPRYLIKTRGQQVTLSCSPISGHRSVSWYQQTPGQGLQFLFEYFSETQRNKGNFPGRFSGRQFSNSRSEMNVSTLELGDSALYLCASSLGLAGSETQYFGPGTRLLVL.

This clone showed up just a few times. The chain carries TRBV4-2 and TRBJ2-2, with D tentatively TRBD1 (6 bases). The CDR3 extends over 15 amino acids. Trimming removed 5 bases from V and 5 bases from J, with 15 bases in between. Germline lookup yields CDR1 LGHNA and CDR2 YNFKEQ. CDR3 nucleotides: TGTGCCAGCAGCAATAACAGGGTCGGTACCGGGGAGCTGTTTTTT. This translates into CASSNNRVGTGELFF.

The chain is built from TRBV30 and TRBJ1-5, with a weak D call TRBD1 (6 bases). The CDR3 is made up of 14 amino acids. Germline V gene sequence: CDR1 GTSNPN, CDR2 SVGIG (reference sequence). Trimming removed 1 base at V and 4 bases at J, with 11 bases between. The chain's CDR3 is CAWSEGTPNQPQHF. The CDR3 nucleotides are TGTGCCTGGAGTGAGGGGACACCGAATCAGCCCCAGCATTTT.

In this sample, this clone turned up a few times. J is TRBJ2-4 and V is TRBV19, with TRBD2 matching 8 bases. CDR1 and CDR2 (germline): LNHDA, SQIVND (reference sequence). V shed 2 bases, J shed 12 bases, and the junction held 9 bases outside the gene matches. The CDR3 runs to 14 residues. CDR3 nucleotides: TGTGCCAGTAGTATAAGGCTAGCGGGCACTGATCAGTACTTC. It is translated as CASSIRLAGTDQYF.

In its sample, this clone was seen a few times. The chain uses TRBV7-9 and TRBJ2-5; tentatively, D is TRBD2 (6 bases). CDR1 is SEHNR, CDR2 FQNEAQ, per germline (reference sequence). The germline V and J ends were trimmed by 5 bases and 5 bases, with 18 bases remaining between them. The length of the CDR3 is 15 residues. The chain's CDR3 is CASSPTSSGSETQYF. CDR3 bases: TGTGCCAGCAGCCCAACTAGCAGTGGATCGGAGACCCAGTACTTC.

The chain recombines TRBV5-1 with TRBJ1-5; D is unresolved. The V end lost 0 bases, the J end lost 5 bases, and 9 bases lay between the germline ends. From germline, CDR1 is SGHRS and CDR2 YFSETQ. CDR3 length: 14 amino acids. This CDR3 is CASSLAGLDQPQHF. The CDR3 bases are TGCGCCAGCAGCTTGGCAGGCTTGGATCAGCCCCAGCATTTT.

V and J are TRBV4-1 and TRBJ2-3, with TRBD2 matching over 9 bases. Germline lookup yields CDR1 MGHRA and CDR2 YSYEKL. J was trimmed by 0 bases and V by 4 bases; bases with no gene match: 8. This CDR3 has 17 residues. In nucleotides, the CDR3 is TGCGCCAGCAGCCGATCAGGACTAGCGCTAAGCACAGATACGCAGTATTTT. Its protein is CASSRSGLALSTDTQYF.

This chain uses TRBV9 with TRBJ2-7, with a tentative D call TRBD2 (5 bases). Germline assignment: CDR1 SGDLS and CDR2 YYNGEE. V was cut by 0 bases and J by 3 bases, with 13 bases left in between. This CDR3 comprises 15 residues. The CDR3 here is CASSVEGESSYEQYF. DNA for the CDR3: TGTGCCAGCAGCGTAGAGGGAGAATCTAGCTACGAGCAGTACTTC.

This chain uses TRBV30 with TRBJ2-3; tentative D call: TRBD1 (5 bases). Trimming cost V 0 bases and J 0 bases, with 10 bases left between them. CDR1 and CDR2 from the germline V gene are GTSNPN and SVGIG (reference sequence). There are 15 residues in the CDR3. The CDR3 DNA sequence: TGTGCCTGGAGTGTTGGGGCCTCTAGCACAGATACGCAGTATTTT. Amino acid sequence: CAWSVGASSTDTQYF.

This clone was counted between two and nine times. The V and J genes are TRBV4-3 and TRBJ2-3; TRBD2 agrees at 9 bases. Germline V lookup: CDR1 LGHNA, CDR2 YSLEER. V was pared by 8 bases and J by 4 bases, with 7 bases of the junction left unmatched. CDR3 length equals 14 residues. The DNA for the CDR3 is TGCGCCAGCCTACTGGCGGGGGGGGCAGATACGCAGTATTTT. Protein: CASLLAGGADTQYF.

The chain couples TRBV29-1 to TRBJ1-5; TRBD1 agrees at 8 bases. Germline-derived CDR1 and CDR2 are SQVTM and ANQGSEA. This CDR3 has 13 residues. V gave up 4 bases and J gave up 7 bases; unmatched junction bases: 6. CDR3 bases: TGCAGCGTTGGTACAGGGGGGAGGCAGCCCCAGCATTTT. Residues: CSVGTGGRQPQHF.

The V and J genes are TRBV7-9 and TRBJ2-7; tentatively, D is TRBD1 (5 bases). V lost 5 bases to trimming and J lost 6 bases, with 14 bases between them. This CDR3 region has 13 residues. Germline V gene data show CDR1 as SEHNR and CDR2 as FQNEAQ (reference sequence). CDR3 DNA sequence: TGTGCCAGCAGCGGCCCCCGAGACAGCGAGCAGTACTTC. This translates into CASSGPRDSEQYF.

The J gene is TRBJ1-1, the V gene TRBV28; a possible D gene is TRBD1 (5 bases). The CDR3 extends over 15 amino acids. The germline V gene encodes CDR1 MDHEN and CDR2 SYDVKM. Deletions cut 9 bases from V and 4 bases from J, with 21 bases between. In nucleotides, the CDR3 is TGTGCCAGTCTTTTAGGTCCAGGGTGGGCCACTGAAGCTTTCTTT. Its translation: CASLLGPGWATEAFF.

This clone was seen only a few times. This rearrangement joins TRBV30 to TRBJ2-6; D may be TRBD1 (6 bases). Germline V gene data show CDR1 as GTSNPN and CDR2 as SVGIG (reference sequence). V was clipped by 4 bases and J by 0 bases, with 13 bases between them. This CDR3 has 16 residues. This CDR3 reads CAWNRAFSSGANVLTF. The CDR3 region has the DNA TGTGCCTGGAACAGGGCCTTTAGCTCTGGGGCCAACGTCCTGACTTTC. Drawing the rest from reference TRBV30 and TRBJ2-6, the complete variable domain is SQTIHQWPATLVQPVGSPLSLECTVEGTSNPNLYWYRQAAGRGLQLLFYSVGIGQISSEVPQNLSASRPQDRQFILSSKKLLLSDSGFYLCAWNRAFSSGANVLTFGAGSRLTVL.

The chain links TRBV7-2 to TRBJ2-3; a possible D gene is TRBD2 (5 bases). Germline V gives CDR1 SGHTA, CDR2 FQGNSA. The CDR3 totals 11 residues. V lost 5 bases and J 5 bases, leaving 5 bases between the germline ends. The CDR3 protein is CASSREDTQYF. CDR3 DNA sequence: TGTGCCAGCAGCCGGGAAGATACGCAGTATTTT. Full variable domain (remainder filled in from reference TRBV7-2 and TRBJ2-3): GAGVSQSPSNKVTEKGKDVELRCDPISGHTALYWYRQSLGQGLEFLIYFQGNSAPDKSGLPSDRFSAERTGGSVSTLTIQRTQQEDSAVYLCASSREDTQYFGPGTRLTVL.

This chain joins TRBV7-9 and TRBJ1-2; the D is unclear. Germline CDR1 reads SEHNR; CDR2 reads FQNEAQ (reference sequence). The CDR3 loop spans 14 amino acids. The V gene lost 0 bases and the J gene lost 7 bases, with 12 bases spanning the gap. This CDR3 is CASSLARGGVGYTF. CDR3 nucleotide sequence: TGTGCCAGCAGCTTAGCGAGAGGAGGCGTTGGCTACACCTTC.

This chain uses TRBV10-3 with TRBJ2-1; possibly TRBD2 for D (6 bases). V was clipped by 3 bases and J by 5 bases, with 8 bases between them. This CDR3 has 13 amino acids. Germline V gene lookup returns CDR1 ENHRY and CDR2 SYGVKD. This CDR3 is CAISERGNNEQFF. Here the CDR3 DNA reads TGTGCCATCAGTGAACGGGGGAACAATGAGCAGTTCTTC.

The J gene is TRBJ2-7, the V gene TRBV5-1; D might be TRBD2 (5 bases). This CDR3 has 12 residues. Trimming removed 5 bases from V and 3 bases from J, with 9 bases in between. Germline CDR1 is SGHRS and CDR2 is YFSETQ. The CDR3 sequence is CASSLRDYEQYF. CDR3 nucleotides: TGCGCCAGCAGTCTCCGGGACTACGAGCAGTACTTC.

This clone was counted between two and nine times. V gene TRBV5-6 combines with J gene TRBJ2-3; TRBD2 aligns across 9 bases. Germline CDR1 SGHDT, CDR2 YYEEEE. The CDR3 runs to 16 residues. The ends lost 2 bases at V and 1 base at J; junction bases unmatched: 5. The CDR3 region is CASSFGQRGGTDTQYF. The DNA of the CDR3 is TGTGCCAGCAGCTTCGGTCAGCGGGGGGGCACAGATACGCAGTATTTT.

The chain couples TRBV9 to TRBJ1-6; tentative D call: TRBD1 (5 bases). Trimming cost V 4 bases and J 8 bases, with 10 bases left between them. Germline CDR1 is SGDLS and CDR2 is YYNGEE. The CDR3 sequence is 13 residues long. This CDR3 reads CASSKTGHSPLHF. CDR3 sequence (DNA): TGTGCCAGCAGCAAAACAGGTCATTCACCCCTCCACTTT.

Only a few counts were recorded for this clone. The chain links TRBV5-6 to TRBJ2-3; D unresolved. Trimming took off 1 base at V and 1 base at J, with 7 bases between the two ends. Per the germline V gene, CDR1 is SGHDT and CDR2 is YYEEEE. The CDR3 consists of 14 residues. The CDR3 region has the DNA TGTGCCAGCAGCTTGTCTGCGGGCACAGATACGCAGTATTTT. Translating it yields CASSLSAGTDTQYF.

This sequence joins TRBV2 and TRBJ2-1; D perhaps matches TRBD2 (5 bases). The germline V and J ends were trimmed by 5 bases and 4 bases, with 6 bases remaining between them. The CDR3 spans 12 residues. Germline-derived CDR1 and CDR2 are SNHLY and FYNNEI. CDR3 sequence: CASSPGYNEQFF. In DNA form, the CDR3 reads TGTGCCAGCAGTCCGGGGTACAATGAGCAGTTCTTC.